The 27 T cell receptor beta chains listed next were all sequenced from one sample in a study of read filtering for tumor transcriptome and immune sequencing. The library was built from approximately 400 ng RNA with molecular barcoded adaptors for alpha/delta and beta/gamma chains. TCRdb analysed the reads with MiXCR anew, one entry per CDR3 protein. There are some 140,000 distinct CDR3 sequences in the sample; around 13% occur only once, and just under 8.5% lies in the top ten. The source material was a population of CD138-negative cells sorted from bone marrow. Every receptor here comes from a donor at least 40 years old with multiple myeloma.

This clonotype was counted ten times or more. J is TRBJ2-1 and V is TRBV10-3; 8 bases agree with TRBD1. The CDR3 has 15 residues. V gave up 6 bases and J gave up 6 bases; unmatched junction bases: 10. From germline, CDR1 is ENHRY and CDR2 SYGVKD. The CDR3 is CAIRSTGVIPNEQFF. The DNA for the CDR3 is TGTGCCATCAGATCGACAGGGGTTATCCCCAATGAGCAGTTCTTC.

Comments on this clonotype: Since a much larger clone is just one base distant, this may be a read error. The chain joins TRBV12-3 or TRBV12-4 to TRBJ2-7; D tentatively reads TRBD1 or TRBD2 (5 bases each). The CDR3 has 13 amino acids. Trimming pared 3 bases from V and 4 bases from J, leaving 10 bases between. In DNA, the CDR3 is TGTGCCAGCAGTTTGAGATGGGGGTACGAGCAGTACTTC. Amino acids: CASSLRWGYEQYF.

This clonotype came up many times. This chain joins TRBV4-1 and TRBJ1-1, with TRBD1 matching 7 bases. The germline V gene has CDR1 MGHRA and CDR2 YSYEKL. The CDR3 has 14 amino acids. J was trimmed by 3 bases and V by 0 bases; bases with no gene match: 1. CDR3 sequence reads: CASSQDRGHTEAFF. The CDR3, as DNA: TGCGCCAGCAGCCAAGATAGGGGGCACACTGAAGCTTTCTTT.

By sample fraction, this clonotype is medium-sized (0.01 to 0.1%). This chain uses TRBV28 with TRBJ2-1; D is ambiguous. Trimming cost V 6 bases and J 8 bases, with 8 bases left between them. The CDR3 length is 11 residues. Germline V gives CDR1 MDHEN, CDR2 SYDVKM. CDR3 sequence (DNA): TGTGCCAGCAGGATTGGGTATGAGCAGTTCTTC. This sequence encodes CASRIGYEQFF.

This clonotype was detected a few times. V and J are TRBV29-1 and TRBJ2-1, with a tentative D call TRBD1 (6 bases). Trimming removed 5 bases from V and 11 bases from J, with 22 bases in between. Germline V gene data show CDR1 as SQVTM and CDR2 as ANQGSEA. The CDR3 spans 14 residues. The CDR3 loop reads CSVKTGILNNKQFF. The CDR3 coding sequence is TGCAGCGTTAAAACAGGGATCTTAAACAACAAGCAGTTCTTC.

In this sample, this clonotype turned up many times. The chain recombines TRBV4-1 with TRBJ1-5; tentative D call: TRBD1 (5 bases). The CDR3 is made up of 14 amino acids. Trimming removed 6 bases from V and 4 bases from J, with 13 bases in between. From germline, CDR1 is MGHRA and CDR2 YSYEKL. In DNA, the CDR3 is TGCGCCAGCAGTCTGAGAGAGGGGAATCAGCCCCAGCATTTT. Its translation is CASSLREGNQPQHF.

Many counts were recorded for this clonotype. The CDR3 DNA follows: TGTGCCAGCAGTCTCTCCCGAGATCGTCAGCCCCAGCATTTT. Its protein is CASSLSRDRQPQHF. The rearrangement uses TRBV2 and TRBJ1-5, with D uncertain. Trimming stripped 5 bases from V and 6 bases from J, with 14 bases between. Per the germline V gene, CDR1 is SNHLY and CDR2 is FYNNEI. There are 14 residues in the CDR3.

This clonotype has more than one count but fewer than ten. The rearrangement links TRBV12-3 or TRBV12-4 to TRBJ2-2, with a tentative D call TRBD2 (6 bases). Trimming stripped 5 bases from V and 5 bases from J, with 15 bases between. This CDR3 has 15 residues. The CDR3 sequence: CASSTGLPWTGELFF. For the CDR3, the DNA is TGTGCCAGCAGTACGGGACTCCCCTGGACCGGGGAGCTGTTTTTT.

The sample holds many counts of this clonotype. This chain joins TRBV4-1 and TRBJ2-2; the match to TRBD1 covers 9 bases. V was clipped by 3 bases and J by 7 bases; unmatched bases: 9. The CDR3 has 16 amino acids. Looked up from germline, CDR1 is MGHRA and CDR2 is YSYEKL. Here the CDR3 reads CASSHFLQGAGGELFF. The CDR3 DNA sequence: TGCGCCAGCAGCCACTTCTTACAGGGGGCGGGCGGGGAGCTGTTTTTT.

This clonotype was picked up many times. The genes are TRBV7-9 and TRBJ2-3; TRBD2 is a possible D gene (6 bases). V was pared by 5 bases and J by 8 bases, with 11 bases between. The CDR3 spans 12 residues. CDR1 SEHNR and CDR2 FQNEAQ come from the germline V gene (reference sequence). In nucleotides, the CDR3 is TGTGCCAGCAGCCGGGGAGCGGGTACGCAGTATTTT. It translates to CASSRGAGTQYF. Variable domain in full (rest from reference TRBV7-9 and TRBJ2-3): DTGVSQNPRHKITKRGQNVTFRCDPISEHNRLYWYRQTLGQGPEFLTYFQNEAQLEKSRLLSDRFSAERPKGSFSTLEIQRTEQGDSAMYLCASSRGAGTQYFGPGTRLTVL.

V gene TRBV7-9 combines with J gene TRBJ2-7; the match to TRBD2 covers 7 bases. CDR3 length: 12 residues. CDR1 and CDR2 (germline): SEHNR, FQNEAQ (reference sequence). With 1 base clipped from V and 12 bases from J, the junction kept 6 bases outside the gene matches. For the CDR3, the DNA is TGTGCCAGCAGCTTAGATGCGGGAGTCCCGTACTTC. Translation gives CASSLDAGVPYF.

This clonotype was detected ten times or more. The V gene is TRBV3-1, the J gene TRBJ2-1; no firm D call. The CDR3 has 17 amino acids. Trimming shortened V by 4 bases and J by 4 bases, and 20 bases separated the two germline ends. Germline V gene sequence: CDR1 LGHDT, CDR2 YNNKEL (reference sequence). CDR3 sequence: CASSRRTAEKGYNEQFF. The DNA of the CDR3 is TGTGCCAGCAGCCGCCGAACGGCGGAGAAAGGATACAATGAGCAGTTCTTC.

As for this clonotype: Since the CDR3 does not end with the conserved phenylalanine or tryptophan, this likely comes from a read error. The DNA is left out, because the CDR3 cannot be placed on it with certainty; the CDR3 is given as TCRdb lists it. The V gene is TRBV4-2, the J gene TRBJ2-1; the table's D call, TRBD1, has no DNA check behind it. The CDR3 has 13 residues if both end residues are counted. CDR1 is LGHNA, CDR2 YNFKEQ, per germline. The CDR3 sequence is CASSSRVRNEQLS.

Ten or more counts support this clonotype. The chain carries TRBV19 and TRBJ1-5; D is perhaps TRBD1 (6 bases). The germline V gene encodes CDR1 LNHDA and CDR2 SQIVND (reference sequence). CDR3 length equals 15 residues. The germline V and J ends were trimmed by 6 bases and 4 bases, with 16 bases remaining between them. The DNA for the CDR3 is TGTGCCAGTAGGAGGGGGGGAAACCCTAATCAGCCCCAGCATTTT. It is translated as CASRRGGNPNQPQHF.

This clonotype came up many times. This chain uses TRBV20-1 with TRBJ2-5; D remains unclear. Trimming pared 2 bases from V and 5 bases from J, leaving 12 bases between. The CDR3 is made up of 13 amino acids. The germline V gene has CDR1 DFQATT and CDR2 SNEGSKA (reference sequence). CDR3 DNA: TGCAGTGCTAGATTAGAAGGGATGGAGACCCAGTACTTC. Its protein product is CSARLEGMETQYF.

This clonotype was counted at least ten times. V usage is TRBV4-3 and J usage is TRBJ2-1, with D possibly being TRBD2 (6 bases). The CDR3 contains 15 residues. Germline assignment: CDR1 LGHNA and CDR2 YSLEER. V gave up 0 bases and J gave up 9 bases, with 15 bases separating them. The chain's CDR3 is CASSQDPGEITEQFF. The CDR3 DNA follows: TGCGCCAGCAGCCAAGACCCGGGGGAGATAACTGAGCAGTTCTTC.

On this clonotype: This may arise from a read error, as a much more abundant clone is one base away. This chain uses TRBV27 with TRBJ2-2; TRBD2 is a possible D gene (6 bases). The germline V gene encodes CDR1 MNHEY and CDR2 SMNVEV (reference sequence). The CDR3 loop spans 14 amino acids. In nucleotides, the CDR3 is TGTGCCAGCAGTTGGGGCGGGACGCACGGGAAGCTGTTTTTT. It codes for CASSWGGTHGKLFF.

This clonotype was seen a few times. The chain employs TRBV7-9 and TRBJ2-7; D remains unclear. Trimming removed 1 base at V and 10 bases at J, with 20 bases between. CDR1 and CDR2 (germline): SEHNR, FQNEAQ (reference sequence). The CDR3 has 15 residues. The CDR3 loop is CASSLVALQPTAQYF. CDR3 DNA: TGTGCCAGCAGCTTAGTCGCCCTCCAACCCACAGCCCAGTACTTC.

This clonotype was seen a handful of times. The J gene is TRBJ2-1, the V gene TRBV27, with D maybe TRBD2 (6 bases). The germline CDR1 and CDR2 sequences are MNHEY and SMNVEV (reference sequence). The V end was cut by 4 bases, the J end by 6 bases, with 10 bases between. This CDR3 region has 13 residues. The CDR3: CASSSPGVNEQFF. In nucleotides, the CDR3 is TGTGCCAGCAGTTCCCCGGGGGTCAATGAGCAGTTCTTC.

The chain carries TRBV6-2 or TRBV6-3 and TRBJ2-1; D possibly corresponds to TRBD1 (6 bases). Germline CDR1 MNHEY, CDR2 SVGEGT. The CDR3 runs to 16 residues. CDR3: CDIRPIRDTWTNEQFF. Written as DNA, the CDR3 is TGTGACATCAGGCCCATACGGGACACCTGGACCAATGAGCAGTTCTTC.

The rearrangement links TRBV24-1 to TRBJ1-1, with D maybe TRBD1 (5 bases). The CDR3 covers 20 residues. The germline V gene encodes CDR1 KGHDR and CDR2 SFDVKD. The V end was cut by 2 bases, the J end by 0 bases, with 24 bases between. DNA for the CDR3: TGTGCCACCAGTGATTCGACCGTTGAGGTTCCTAGAGGGGTGAACACTGAAGCTTTCTTT. Its protein product is CATSDSTVEVPRGVNTEAFF.

This clonotype was seen at least ten times. The V gene is TRBV2, the J gene TRBJ2-1; D is possibly TRBD2 (6 bases). This CDR3 contains 14 residues. V lost 7 bases and J lost 3, with 13 bases in between. The germline V gene encodes CDR1 SNHLY and CDR2 FYNNEI. CDR3 sequence: CASKPSVNYNEQFF. The CDR3 DNA reads TGTGCCAGCAAGCCTAGCGTCAACTACAATGAGCAGTTCTTC.

This clonotype was recorded many times. V is TRBV2 and J is TRBJ2-2; 8 nucleotides align to TRBD2. Germline assignment: CDR1 SNHLY and CDR2 FYNNEI. V trimming: 5 bases; J trimming: 1 base; junction bases outside the gene matches: 3. The CDR3 runs to 15 residues. The CDR3 nucleotides read TGTGCCAGCAGTCCCCGGGGGGGGAACACCGGGGAGCTGTTTTTT. It yields the protein CASSPRGGNTGELFF.

This clonotype was observed a few times. This CDR3 is missing its conserved last phenylalanine or tryptophan, likely due to a read error. The V gene is TRBV7-9, the J gene TRBJ1-1; a possible D gene is TRBD1 (6 bases). With 8 bases removed from V and 0 bases from J, the gap between germline ends came to 13 bases. The CDR3 totals 14 residues. Per germline, CDR1 SEHNR and CDR2 FQNEAQ (reference sequence). The CDR3 DNA sequence: TGTGCCAGCGATACACAGGGATTGAACACTGAAGCTTTCCTT. Protein: CASDTQGLNTEAFL.

Remarks on this clonotype: The final CDR3 position lacks the conserved phenylalanine or tryptophan, pointing to a likely read error. J is TRBJ2-1 and V is TRBV2, with TRBD1 matching 7 bases. This CDR3 has 17 amino acids. V was pared by 4 bases and J by 2 bases, with 11 bases of the junction left unmatched. Germline CDR1 SNHLY, CDR2 FYNNEI. In DNA, the CDR3 is TGTGCCAGCAGTGGTTCCCCCACAGGGGTCCCCTACAATGAGCAGTTCTCC. Amino acids: CASSGSPTGVPYNEQFS.

This clonotype appeared a few times. The chain employs TRBV29-1 and TRBJ2-3; 7 nucleotides agree with TRBD2. V shed 3 bases and J 2 bases; nucleotides not matched to a gene: 5. Germline V lookup: CDR1 SQVTM, CDR2 ANQGSEA. This CDR3 contains 14 residues. Written as DNA, the CDR3 is TGCAGCGTTGATGCGGGAGCGGTCACAGATACGCAGTATTTT. Translated, it gives CSVDAGAVTDTQYF.

This clonotype showed up many times. The chain joins TRBV6-6 to TRBJ2-2; 10 nucleotides align to TRBD2. This CDR3 comprises 18 residues. V lost 8 bases, J lost 0 bases, and 12 bases stayed unmatched. CDR1 MNHNY and CDR2 SVGAGI come from the germline V gene (reference sequence). CDR3 protein: CASLDQPGLAANTGELFF. DNA for the CDR3: TGTGCCAGCCTCGATCAGCCCGGACTAGCGGCGAACACCGGGGAGCTGTTTTTT.